This is a list of T cell receptor beta chains from one sample in a study of OX40 agonist ivuxolimab in advanced cancers. The method was immunoSEQ multiplex PCR; TCRdb's version includes in-frame clones alone and lacks a portion of them. The sample yields tens of thousands of clones, roughly four fifths seen once. The sample here was CD4+ or CD8+ T cells sorted from blood, taken in a trial of the OX40 agonist ivuxolimab. The receptors originated from an adult with an advanced solid tumor such as melanoma, head and neck, liver or kidney cancer. Both conserved end residues are part of each CDR3. The D gene is left open where the match is weak. Rows give clone size only sometimes, using once, few, many, or a class for an expanded clone.

D gene	clone size	V gene	J gene	CDR3 protein	CDR3 DNA
TRBD1	-	TRBV9	TRBJ2-2	CASSVGTGANTGELFF	TGTGCCAGCAGCGTGGGGACAGGGGCGAACACCGGGGAGCTGTTTTTT
TRBD1	-	TRBV6-1	TRBJ2-7	CASSEIRGLTYEQYF	TGTGCCAGCAGTGAAATCAGGGGGCTAACCTACGAGCAGTACTTC
-	-	TRBV4-2	TRBJ2-5	CASSQDRTQQETQYF	TGTGCCAGCAGCCAAGATAGGACTCAACAAGAGACCCAGTACTTC
TRBD2	-	TRBV28	TRBJ2-1	CASNRRLAGGVNEQFF	TGTGCCAGCAACAGACGACTAGCGGGTGGCGTCAATGAGCAGTTCTTC
TRBD2	-	TRBV19	TRBJ2-5	CASSQGLAGGETQYF	TGTGCCAGTAGTCAAGGACTAGCGGGGGGGGAGACCCAGTACTTC
-	-	TRBV19	TRBJ2-3	CASSMNRAPTDTQYF	TGTGCCAGTAGTATGAACAGGGCCCCGACAGATACGCAGTATTTT
TRBD2	-	TRBV30	TRBJ2-1	CAFWTSGVSEQFF	TGTGCCTTCTGGACTAGCGGGGTTTCTGAGCAGTTCTTC
TRBD1	-	TRBV19	TRBJ2-3	CASSQTGEGTDTQYF	TGTGCCAGTAGTCAGACAGGGGAGGGCACAGATACGCAGTATTTT
TRBD1	-	TRBV7-3	TRBJ1-2	CASSRTGDYGYTF	TGTGCCAGCAGCCGAACAGGGGACTATGGCTACACCTTC
-	-	TRBV29-1	TRBJ1-6	CSVEVQGSSPLHF	TGCAGCGTTGAAGTGCAGGGGAGTTCACCCCTCCACTTT
TRBD2	-	TRBV5-5	TRBJ2-3	CASSLRLAGDTQYF	TGTGCCAGCAGCTTAAGGCTAGCGGGGGATACGCAGTATTTT
-	-	TRBV6-6	TRBJ1-1	CASSYLRGGVNTEAFF	TGTGCCAGCAGTTACCTCCGGGGAGGGGTGAACACTGAAGCTTTCTTT
-	few	TRBV2	TRBJ1-6	CASSDRRLRASPLHF	TGTGCCAGCAGTGATAGACGGCTCCGGGCTTCACCCCTCCACTTT
-	-	TRBV6-6	TRBJ2-2	CAIKGSNTGELFF	TGTGCCATCAAGGGGTCGAACACCGGGGAGCTGTTTTTT
-	-	TRBV4-1	TRBJ1-1	CASSLSQSPNTEAFF	TGCGCCAGCAGCCTCTCACAGTCCCCCAACACTGAAGCTTTCTTT
-	-	TRBV6-1	TRBJ1-1	CASSPVTADYPEAFF	TGTGCCAGCAGCCCTGTGACAGCCGATTACCCTGAAGCTTTCTTT
-	-	TRBV4-2	TRBJ1-1	CASRRTDENTEAFF	TGTGCCAGCCGACGGACAGACGAGAACACTGAAGCTTTCTTT
TRBD1	once	TRBV9	TRBJ1-1	CASSPTTGYANTEAFF	TGTGCCAGCAGCCCGACGACAGGGTACGCGAACACTGAAGCTTTCTTT
TRBD1	-	TRBV5-8	TRBJ1-2	CASSLSGTGDYGYTF	TGTGCCAGCAGCTTGTCTGGGACAGGGGATTATGGCTACACCTTC
-	once	TRBV29-1	TRBJ2-7	CSVEVTGAYEQYF	TGCAGCGTTGAGGTGACAGGAGCCTACGAGCAGTACTTC
TRBD1	-	TRBV29-1	TRBJ1-1	CSVPDRAENTEAFF	TGCAGCGTACCTGACAGGGCTGAGAACACTGAAGCTTTCTTT
-	-	TRBV7-6	TRBJ1-3	CASSSISSGNTIYF	TGTGCCAGCAGTAGCATCAGCTCTGGAAACACCATATATTTT
-	-	TRBV5-5	TRBJ2-7	CASSGASEAHEQYF	TGTGCCAGCAGCGGAGCCTCCGAGGCCCACGAGCAGTACTTC
-	-	TRBV2	TRBJ2-1	CASRDYSREFEQFF	TGTGCCAGCAGAGACTACTCCAGGGAATTTGAGCAGTTCTTC
-	-	TRBV29-1	TRBJ1-2	CSVVQGLGYGYTF	TGCAGCGTTGTTCAGGGATTGGGGTATGGCTACACCTTC
-	few	TRBV2	TRBJ2-1	CASSEARLGLNEQFF	TGTGCCAGCAGTGAAGCGCGGTTGGGCCTCAATGAGCAGTTCTTC
TRBD2	-	TRBV5-1	TRBJ2-5	CASSPRLAGAQETQYF	TGCGCCAGCAGCCCTAGACTAGCGGGGGCACAAGAGACCCAGTACTTC
-	-	TRBV19	TRBJ1-2	CASSTPITGYGYTF	TGTGCCAGTAGTACCCCTATCACGGGCTATGGCTACACCTTC
-	-	TRBV5-6	TRBJ1-5	CASRSSAGYINQPQHF	TGTGCCAGCAGGTCATCGGCGGGATATATCAATCAGCCCCAGCATTTT
-	-	TRBV7-9	TRBJ1-1	CASSLELGSPTEAFF	TGTGCCAGCAGCTTAGAATTGGGAAGTCCGACAGAAGCTTTCTTT
-	-	TRBV19	TRBJ1-5	CASSPMGGWGNQPQHF	TGTGCCAGTAGTCCCATGGGGGGATGGGGCAATCAGCCCCAGCATTTT
TRBD1	-	TRBV7-9	TRBJ1-5	CASSLGTGGGNQPQHF	TGTGCCAGCAGCTTAGGGACAGGGGGCGGCAATCAGCCCCAGCATTTT
TRBD1	-	TRBV5-1	TRBJ2-1	CASSLVGDSSYNEQFF	TGCGCCAGCAGCTTGGTTGGGGACAGCTCCTACAATGAGCAGTTCTTC
-	-	TRBV11-2	TRBJ1-1	CASSFTGELTEAFF	TGTGCCAGCAGCTTCACCGGGGAATTGACTGAAGCTTTCTTT
-	few	TRBV21-1	TRBJ2-7	CASTMDRVNEQYF	TGTGCCAGCACCATGGACAGGGTAAACGAGCAGTACTTC
TRBD1	-	TRBV5-1	TRBJ1-2	CASSLRAGGNYGYTF	TGCGCCAGCAGCTTGCGGGCAGGGGGGAACTATGGCTACACCTTC
-	-	TRBV11-2	TRBJ1-1	CASSPTRTGTEAFF	TGTGCCAGCAGCCCGACCCGGACGGGCACTGAAGCTTTCTTT
-	-	TRBV27	TRBJ2-4	CASSPDLTGYGNIQYF	TGTGCCAGCAGCCCAGACCTAACAGGGTATGGTAACATTCAGTACTTC
-	-	TRBV5-6	TRBJ2-5	CASSFRRGWETQYF	TGTGCCAGCAGCTTCCGGCGGGGTTGGGAGACCCAGTACTTC
-	-	TRBV9	TRBJ1-4	CASSVYGATNEKLFF	TGTGCCAGCAGCGTATACGGGGCCACTAATGAAAAACTGTTTTTT
-	-	TRBV10-3	TRBJ1-3	CAISGGRSGNTIYF	TGTGCCATCAGTGGCGGGAGATCGGGAAACACCATATATTTT
TRBD1	few	TRBV2	TRBJ2-2	CASRREQGFGELFF	TGTGCCAGCAGGAGGGAACAGGGGTTCGGGGAGCTGTTTTTT
-	-	TRBV15	TRBJ2-2	CATRATTASSGELFF	TGTGCCACCAGAGCTACGACAGCTTCGTCGGGGGAGCTGTTTTTT
TRBD1	-	TRBV19	TRBJ1-1	CASGGGRGQENTEAFF	TGTGCCAGTGGTGGTGGCAGGGGGCAGGAGAACACTGAAGCTTTCTTT
TRBD1	-	TRBV19	TRBJ2-2	CASSSATGWVIGELFF	TGTGCCAGTAGTTCGGCGACAGGGTGGGTGATCGGGGAGCTGTTTTTT
TRBD1	once	TRBV5-1	TRBJ2-2	CASSYGWDRNTGELFF	TGCGCCAGCAGCTACGGGTGGGACAGAAACACCGGGGAGCTGTTTTTT
-	once	TRBV7-2	TRBJ1-5	CASSLGRPLNNQPQHF	TGTGCCAGCAGCTTAGGACGGCCGTTAAACAATCAGCCCCAGCATTTT
TRBD2	-	TRBV9	TRBJ2-7	CASSPTRLAGPSYEQYF	TGTGCCAGCAGCCCTACTAGACTAGCGGGGCCCTCCTACGAGCAGTACTTC
-	-	TRBV9	TRBJ2-2	CASSPRGYTTGELFF	TGTGCCAGCAGCCCCCGGGGGTATACCACCGGGGAGCTGTTTTTT
-	-	TRBV4-3	TRBJ2-3	CASSQDRGTDTQYF	TGCGCCAGCAGCCAAGACAGGGGCACAGATACGCAGTATTTT
-	-	TRBV18	TRBJ2-7	CASSPATDLDGSYEQYF	TGTGCCAGCTCACCGGCAACGGACTTGGACGGCTCCTACGAGCAGTACTTC
TRBD2	-	TRBV5-5	TRBJ2-3	CASSLGSSGTDTQYF	TGTGCCAGCAGCTTGGGGTCTAGCGGGACAGATACGCAGTATTTT